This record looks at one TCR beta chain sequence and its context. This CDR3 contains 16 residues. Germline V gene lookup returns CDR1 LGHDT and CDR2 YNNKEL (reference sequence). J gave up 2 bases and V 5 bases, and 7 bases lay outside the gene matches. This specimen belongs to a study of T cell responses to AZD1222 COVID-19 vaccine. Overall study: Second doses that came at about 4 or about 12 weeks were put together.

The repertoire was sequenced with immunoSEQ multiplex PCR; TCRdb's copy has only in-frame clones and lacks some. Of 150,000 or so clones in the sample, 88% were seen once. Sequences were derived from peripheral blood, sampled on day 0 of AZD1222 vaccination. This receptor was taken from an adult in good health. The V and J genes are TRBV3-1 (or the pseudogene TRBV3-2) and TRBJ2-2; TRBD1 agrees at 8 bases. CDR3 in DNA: TGTGCCAGCAGCAGGGGACAGGTTCTTAACACCGGGGAGCTGTTTTTT. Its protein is CASSRGQVLNTGELFF.